The next 25 T cell receptor beta chains were all read from a single sample in a study of T cell repertoires in cytomegalovirus infection. TCRdb re-derived calls from the reads in MiXCR, one entry per CDR3 protein. This table holds some 390,000 distinct CDR3 sequences, around 18% found once. Source material: PBMCs. These receptors were obtained from a human donor in good health (CMV status not recorded). Some clones in this sample may be carry-over from other donors' samples.

This clonotype was counted ten times or more. V gene TRBV7-9 combines with J gene TRBJ2-5; TRBD1 agrees at 8 bases. Germline CDR1 is SEHNR and CDR2 is FQNEAQ (reference sequence). This CDR3 spans 15 amino acids. After removal of 5 bases from V and 5 bases from J, the junction contained 10 bases not matched to a gene. The CDR3 DNA sequence: TGTGCCAGCAGCCTACAGGGGGGCCGAAGCGAGACCCAGTACTTC. This sequence encodes CASSLQGGRSETQYF.

This clonotype came up a few times. The rearrangement joins TRBV7-9 to TRBJ2-7; D remains ambiguous. The V gene's germline CDR1 is SEHNR and CDR2 FQNEAQ (reference sequence). The CDR3 runs to 13 residues. V was shortened by 5 bases and J by 5 bases, with 13 bases between the two germline ends. The CDR3 coding sequence is TGTGCCAGCAGCCCTTTTTTCGGCAACGAGCAGTACTTC. Its translation is CASSPFFGNEQYF.

The rearrangement uses TRBV6-1 and TRBJ2-7; 7 bases are shared with TRBD1. V gave up 6 bases and J gave up 4 bases; unmatched junction bases: 6. The CDR3 consists of 13 residues. Germline V lookup: CDR1 MNHNS, CDR2 SASEGT. CDR3 loop: CASSNRQGYEQYF. CDR3 DNA sequence: TGTGCCAGCAGCAACCGACAGGGATACGAGCAGTACTTC.

Many counts were recorded for this clonotype. The rearrangement uses TRBV7-9 and TRBJ1-4, with 9 bases that match TRBD1. CDR1 and CDR2 (germline): SEHNR, FQNEAQ (reference sequence). CDR3 length: 15 amino acids. J gave up 7 bases and V 5 bases, and 8 bases lay outside the gene matches. The CDR3 DNA reads TGTGCCAGCAGCCCGCGGACAGGGGCGGGTGAAAAACTGTTTTTT. Translated: CASSPRTGAGEKLFF.

Many counts were recorded for this clonotype. The V gene is TRBV7-8, the J gene TRBJ1-5, with unresolved D. CDR3 length: 16 residues. Germline CDR1 is SGHVS and CDR2 is FQNEAQ. V lost 4 bases, J lost 3 bases, and 16 bases lay in between. The CDR3 DNA reads TGTGCCAGCAGCTCCACCCTCGGTCGGCACAATCAGCCCCAGCATTTT. This codes for CASSSTLGRHNQPQHF.

This clonotype appeared many times. The chain carries TRBV6-1 and TRBJ2-5; tentatively, D is TRBD1 (6 bases). CDR1 and CDR2 from the germline V gene are MNHNS and SASEGT. The CDR3 length is 14 residues. The germline V and J ends were trimmed by 5 bases and 2 bases, with 12 bases remaining between them. Here the CDR3 reads CASSRSTGQETQYF. The CDR3 bases are TGTGCCAGCAGTCGCTCGACAGGACAAGAGACCCAGTACTTC.

V is TRBV7-2 and J is TRBJ1-3; D is ambiguous. Per germline, CDR1 SGHTA and CDR2 FQGNSA. The CDR3 runs to 14 residues. V was pared by 3 bases and J by 0 bases, with 6 bases between. Here the CDR3 DNA reads TGTGCCAGCAGCTTTGGATTCTCTGGAAACACCATATATTTT. It yields the protein CASSFGFSGNTIYF.

V and J are TRBV12-3 or TRBV12-4 and TRBJ1-5; D unresolved. CDR3 length: 16 residues. Trimming removed 1 base from V and 2 bases from J, with 12 bases in between. As DNA, the CDR3 is TGTGCCAGCAGTTTAGAGGGTCAAGGTCGCAATCAGCCCCAGCATTTT. Its protein product is CASSLEGQGRNQPQHF.

This clonotype has just a few counts. This chain links TRBV7-8 with TRBJ1-1; D ambiguous. The CDR3 spans 14 residues. Germline V lookup: CDR1 SGHVS, CDR2 FQNEAQ. Deletions cut 8 bases from V and 10 bases from J, with 23 bases between. For the CDR3, the DNA is TGTGCCAGCGAGGAGGGTCTCGGTTTCCGGGGAGCTTTCTTT. Translation gives CASEEGLGFRGAFF.

V and J are TRBV19 and TRBJ2-3, with 7 bases aligning to TRBD1. V gave up 3 bases and J gave up 3 bases; unmatched junction bases: 15. The CDR3 extends over 18 amino acids. The germline CDR1 and CDR2 sequences are LNHDA and SQIVND (reference sequence). CDR3 residues: CASSIRGGRGEGTDTQYF. CDR3 bases: TGTGCCAGTAGTATCAGAGGGGGCAGGGGTGAAGGAACAGATACGCAGTATTTT.

This clonotype was counted a few times. The chain carries TRBV24-1 and TRBJ1-5, with D unclear. CDR1 and CDR2 from the germline V gene are KGHDR and SFDVKD. Trimming shortened V by 4 bases and J by 4 bases, and 10 bases separated the two germline ends. CDR3 length: 14 amino acids. CDR3 nucleotides: TGTGCCACCAGTGACTCCCCCGGAAATCAGCCCCAGCATTTT. This sequence encodes CATSDSPGNQPQHF.

This clonotype was detected ten times or more. V and J are TRBV5-6 and TRBJ1-1; D is possibly TRBD1 (6 bases). The CDR3 length is 12 residues. The V end was cut by 3 bases, the J end by 10 bases, with 13 bases between. Per the germline V gene, CDR1 is SGHDT and CDR2 is YYEEEE. The CDR3 DNA is TGTGCCAGCAGCTGGGACACAGAACGAGCTTTCTTT. Its protein is CASSWDTERAFF.

This clonotype was recorded at least ten times. The chain recombines TRBV7-2 with TRBJ1-1; D is perhaps TRBD1 (6 bases). Germline lookup yields CDR1 SGHTA and CDR2 FQGNSA. This CDR3 spans 15 amino acids. Trimming removed 5 bases at V and 0 bases at J, with 13 bases between. The CDR3 DNA reads TGTGCCAGCAGCCCACAGGGTCTGATGAACACTGAAGCTTTCTTT. Amino acids: CASSPQGLMNTEAFF.

The rearrangement uses TRBV30 and TRBJ1-1; D remains ambiguous. Trimming removed 3 bases at V and 2 bases at J, with 13 bases between. This CDR3 region has 14 residues. Germline V lookup: CDR1 GTSNPN, CDR2 SVGIG (reference sequence). The CDR3 DNA reads as TGTGCCTGGAGCCCCTCATCAGATAACACTGAAGCTTTCTTT. The encoded protein is CAWSPSSDNTEAFF.

The table lists this clonotype with many counts. J is TRBJ2-3 and V is TRBV7-9; the D gene is possibly TRBD1 (5 bases). Germline V gene data show CDR1 as SEHNR and CDR2 as FQNEAQ (reference sequence). The CDR3 runs 12 residues. Trimming left V 4 bases short and J 8 bases short, with 10 bases between. The CDR3 protein is CASSWQQGTQYF. CDR3 coding DNA: TGTGCCAGCAGCTGGCAGCAGGGTACGCAGTATTTT.

This clonotype came up a few times. V usage is TRBV2 and J usage is TRBJ2-3, with D uncertain. The V end was cut by 9 bases, the J end by 5 bases, with 18 bases between. Germline loops: CDR1 SNHLY, CDR2 FYNNEI. The CDR3 extends over 14 amino acids. CDR3 coding DNA: TGTGCCAGTACCTCGATCGATAGGAAAGATACGCAGTATTTT. It yields the protein CASTSIDRKDTQYF.

There are a few counts of this clonotype. The J gene is TRBJ2-1, the V gene TRBV12-3 or TRBV12-4, with a possible D match to TRBD1 (6 bases). The CDR3 length is 13 residues. With 8 bases removed from V and 9 bases from J, the gap between germline ends came to 17 bases. CDR3 nucleotides: TGTGCCAGCCGAAACAGGGTCGCCCTTGAGCAGTTCTTC. As protein: CASRNRVALEQFF.

This clonotype was counted ten times or more. The rearrangement uses TRBV7-2 and TRBJ2-5, with D unresolved. V lost 4 bases, J lost 1 base, and 4 bases lay in between. This CDR3 contains 12 residues. Germline values: CDR1 SGHTA, CDR2 FQGNSA. The CDR3 DNA sequence: TGTGCCAGCAGCTCGCTCCAAGAGACCCAGTACTTC. This translates into CASSSLQETQYF.

This clonotype has just a few counts. The gene calls are TRBV2 and TRBJ2-6; 9 bases are a match to TRBD2. J was trimmed by 8 bases and V by 4 bases; bases with no gene match: 9. Germline V CDR1 and CDR2: SNHLY, FYNNEI. CDR3 size: 16 residues. CDR3: CASSGAGGARTNVLTF. The DNA of the CDR3 is TGTGCCAGCAGTGGGGCGGGAGGGGCGAGAACCAACGTCCTGACTTTC.

With respect to this clonotype: Without the conserved terminal phenylalanine or tryptophan, this CDR3 likely stems from a read error. V and J are TRBV12-3 or TRBV12-4 and TRBJ2-1; unclear D gene. Trimming removed 3 bases from V and 12 bases from J, with 15 bases in between. This CDR3 region has 13 residues. CDR3 nucleotide sequence: TGTGCCAGCAGTTTGAAGGGTAGATCGGCGCAGTTCGTC. It yields the protein CASSLKGRSAQFV.

This clonotype appeared many times. V gene TRBV10-3 combines with J gene TRBJ1-4; 7 positions agree with TRBD1. The CDR3 has 14 amino acids. V was pared by 10 bases and J by 5 bases, with 10 bases of the junction left unmatched. Germline V lookup: CDR1 ENHRY, CDR2 SYGVKD. The CDR3, as DNA: TGTGCCACCCAAAGGGGACAGACGAATGAAAAACTGTTTTTT. This sequence encodes CATQRGQTNEKLFF.

This clonotype was seen many times. The chain uses TRBV7-9 and TRBJ2-7; no clear D. The germline gives CDR1 SEHNR, CDR2 FQNEAQ (reference sequence). The V and J ends lost 2 bases and 3 bases respectively, with 11 bases between them. The CDR3 runs 14 residues. CDR3 region: CASSLSGINYEQYF. The CDR3 DNA follows: TGTGCCAGCAGCTTATCAGGTATTAACTACGAGCAGTACTTC.

As concerns this clonotype: Given a much more abundant clone one base away, this may be a read error. The chain joins TRBV7-9 to TRBJ2-7; 10 positions agree with TRBD2. Germline V gene data show CDR1 as SEHNR and CDR2 as FQNEAQ (reference sequence). The CDR3 loop spans 16 amino acids. The CDR3 DNA is TGTGCCAGCAGCTTAGTTTTGACTAGCGGGCGGTACGAGCAGCACTTC. Translation gives CASSLVLTSGRYEQHF.

This chain links TRBV6-6 with TRBJ1-1, with a possible D match to TRBD1 (5 bases). Germline V CDR1 and CDR2: MNHNY, SVGAGI (reference sequence). This CDR3 has 13 amino acids. The V end lost 3 bases, the J end lost 4 bases, and 9 bases lay between the germline ends. The chain's CDR3 is CASSYGRGTEAFF. The CDR3 DNA reads TGTGCCAGCAGTTATGGGAGGGGCACTGAAGCTTTCTTT.

This chain connects TRBV20-1 to TRBJ2-3, with D possibly TRBD2 on 5 matching bases. The CDR3 runs 14 residues. CDR1 and CDR2 from the germline V gene are DFQATT and SNEGSKA (reference sequence). The V end was cut by 3 bases, the J end by 4 bases, with 14 bases between. Here the CDR3 DNA reads TGCAGTGCTAGTTTGTCTAGCTTTGCAGATACGCAGTATTTT. Its translation: CSASLSSFADTQYF.